This T cell receptor beta chain was documented in a study of vaccination effects on CD4 cells after COVID-19. Details on this clone: The antigen is not known.

Profiled with immunoSEQ multiplex PCR; TCRdb holds only in-frame clones, not every one. Here the sample spans fewer than 50,000 clones, around 80% being singletons. Sequencing in the ViraFEST assay came after antigen-specific CD4+ T cells had been expanded with viral peptide pools, which were used to stimulate PBMC. Culture lasted over 9 days before CD4+ T cell isolation. Two-dose BNT162b2 or mRNA-1273 vaccination was given to participants. A half-medium replacement with IL-2 medium was carried out on days 3 and 7. The CDR3 loop spans 14 amino acids. The germline gives CDR1 WNHNN, CDR2 SYGVQD (reference sequence). The germline V and J ends were trimmed by 8 bases and 8 bases, with 20 bases remaining between them.

The V gene is TRBV10-1, the J gene TRBJ2-3, with D possibly being TRBD2 (6 bases). The sequence was collected from a human donor who received a COVID-19 vaccine. Some clones in this sample may be carry-over from other donors' samples. This specimen was CD4+ T cells from PBMCs cultured with HCoV-NL63 spike peptides, taken after COVID-19 vaccination. The CDR3 DNA reads TGCGCCAGCGGAACCGGGACTGGCCCCGGTACGCAGTATTTT. Translating gives CASGTGTGPGTQYF.